One sample yielded the 11 T cell receptor beta chains listed below, sequenced in a study of glioma-infiltrating T cells. The iRepertoire nested amplicon-rescue multiplex PCR amplified TCR alpha and beta CDR3s from RNA. TCRdb re-derived calls from the multiplex PCR reads in MiXCR, one entry per CDR3 protein. This table has about 110,000 distinct CDR3 sequences, about 25% appearing once. The source material was glioma tissue, nonneoplastic brain tissue, or PBMCs (not recorded which). The receptors derive from a human donor with low-grade glioma or glioblastoma, undergoing nonglioma brain surgery, or in good health (not recorded which).

Turning to this clonotype: This may arise from a read error, as a much more abundant clone is one base away. The final CDR3 position lacks the conserved phenylalanine or tryptophan, pointing to a likely read error. The chain uses TRBV9 and TRBJ1-1; D call uncertain. Per germline, CDR1 SGDLS and CDR2 YYNGEE. The CDR3 consists of 13 residues. Trimming stripped 4 bases from V and 2 bases from J, with 9 bases between. Here the CDR3 DNA reads TGTGCCAGCAGCCCCGAGGGTAACACTGAAGCTTTCATT. Protein sequence: CASSPEGNTEAFI.

In its sample, this clonotype was seen many times. The chain recombines TRBV20-1 with TRBJ2-5, with 7 bases that match TRBD2. J was trimmed by 5 bases and V by 0 bases; bases with no gene match: 6. The CDR3 runs to 14 residues. The germline V gene encodes CDR1 DFQATT and CDR2 SNEGSKA (reference sequence). The CDR3 DNA reads TGCAGTGCTAGAGATGCGGGAGCCGGGGAGACCCAGTACTTC. It is translated as CSARDAGAGETQYF.

This clonotype appeared many times. The V and J genes are TRBV7-8 and TRBJ2-1; 8 bases map to TRBD1. The CDR3 length is 15 residues. The germline V gene encodes CDR1 SGHVS and CDR2 FQNEAQ. Trimming cost V 5 bases and J 7 bases; bases outside gene matches: 10. CDR3 nucleotide sequence: TGTGCCAGCAGCACTGGGACAGGTTCGTTGAATGAGCAGTTCTTC. It is translated as CASSTGTGSLNEQFF.

This clonotype was seen at least ten times. The chain has TRBV27 and TRBJ1-1; D gene uncertain. The CDR3 contains 14 residues. CDR1 MNHEY and CDR2 SMNVEV come from the germline V gene (reference sequence). Trimming took 4 bases from V and 12 from J, leaving 21 bases between them. The CDR3 here is CASSSPQARSPTFF. CDR3 DNA: TGTGCCAGCAGTTCCCCTCAGGCCCGCTCCCCCACTTTCTTT.

This clonotype was seen repeatedly, ten times or more. J is TRBJ1-6 and V is TRBV2; TRBD1 agrees at 7 bases. This CDR3 region has 15 residues. Germline CDR1 is SNHLY and CDR2 is FYNNEI. With V trimmed by 6 bases and J by 10 bases, 12 bases remained unmatched. In DNA, the CDR3 is TGTGCCAGCAGGGGGGTGACAGGGTCGGGATCACCCCTCCACTTT. Translation: CASRGVTGSGSPLHF.

This clonotype was seen many times. The chain recombines TRBV12-3 or TRBV12-4 with TRBJ2-7; tentatively, D is TRBD2 (5 bases). The germline V and J ends were trimmed by 3 bases and 0 bases, with 12 bases remaining between them. The CDR3 contains 15 residues. CDR3 in amino acids: CASSLRVYSSYEQYF. For the CDR3, the DNA is TGTGCCAGCAGTTTGCGGGTCTATTCCTCCTACGAGCAGTACTTC.

With regard to this clonotype: One junction end disagrees with the germline gene, perhaps due to a read error. The V gene is TRBV6-1, the J gene TRBJ2-6, with 7 bases aligning to TRBD1. The CDR3 loop spans 15 amino acids. Germline values: CDR1 MNHNS, CDR2 SASEGT. Here the CDR3 reads CANSLGGGGANVLTF. In DNA form, the CDR3 reads TGTGCCAACAGTCTAGGGGGCGGTGGGGCCAACGTCCTGACTTTC.

This clonotype was seen ten or more times. V gene TRBV5-1 combines with J gene TRBJ1-3; D gene uncertain. Deletions cut 9 bases from V and 1 base from J, with 14 bases between. CDR1 and CDR2 (germline): SGHRS, YFSETQ. CDR3 length: 14 amino acids. CDR3 in amino acids: CAIGERESGNTIYF. The CDR3 DNA reads as TGCGCCATCGGAGAGAGGGAGTCTGGAAACACCATATATTTT.

The chain employs TRBV29-1 and TRBJ2-7; D possibly uses TRBD1 or TRBD2 (5 bases each). The CDR3 contains 11 residues. Trimming left V 3 bases short and J 5 bases short, with 8 bases between. Germline CDR1 and CDR2: SQVTM and ANQGSEA. CDR3 sequence reads: CSVDWGNEQYF. The CDR3 region has the DNA TGCAGCGTTGATTGGGGGAACGAGCAGTACTTC.

J is TRBJ1-4 and V is TRBV9; perhaps TRBD1 as D (6 bases). The ends were cut back, 3 bases at V and 14 bases at J, with 14 bases in the middle. Germline loops: CDR1 SGDLS, CDR2 YYNGEE. The CDR3 extends over 12 amino acids. In DNA, the CDR3 is TGTGCCAGCAGCGCCGGGACACCCCCTCTGTTTTTT. Translation: CASSAGTPPLFF. The entire variable domain, with the rest obtained from reference TRBV9 and TRBJ1-4, is as follows: DSGVTQTPKHLITATGQRVTLRCSPRSGDLSVYWYQQSLDQGLQFLIQYYNGEERAKGNILERFSAQQFPDLHSELNLSSLELGDSALYFCASSAGTPPLFFGSGTQLSVL.

This clonotype was recorded many times. The chain uses TRBV14 and TRBJ1-2, with D unresolved. Germline V CDR1 and CDR2: SGHDN, FVKESK. The CDR3 has 13 amino acids. Trimming pared 1 base from V and 5 bases from J, leaving 8 bases between. The CDR3 loop reads CASSQGLGYGYTF. The CDR3 nucleotides are TGTGCCAGCAGCCAAGGCTTGGGGTATGGCTACACCTTC.